Listed below are T cell receptor beta chains from one sample, sequenced in a study of T cells of healthy individuals. TCRdb re-analysed the 5' RACE reads in MiXCR, keeping a single row per CDR3 protein. The repertoire holds around 100,000 distinct CDR3 sequences, with roughly 18% as singletons. All receptors derive from a human donor in good health. Both conserved end residues are part of each CDR3. Each record gives: J gene, clone size, V gene, D gene, CDR3 DNA, CDR3 protein. The D gene is left open where the match is weak. Expanded clones get a size class; other rows say once, few or many, or leave the size out.

>TRBJ1-6|NA|TRBV12-3/TRBV12-4|NA
TGTGCCAGCAGTTTCTCTGGGGGGAATTCACCCCTCCACTTT
CASSFSGGNSPLHF
>TRBJ2-3|NA|TRBV12-3/TRBV12-4|NA
TGTGCCAGCACCCAAAACAGTGCCGCTAGCACAGATACGCAGTATTTT
CASTQNSAASTDTQYF
>TRBJ2-3|few|TRBV9|TRBD2
TGTGCCAGCAGCGCGAGGACTAGCGGGAGAATCATTGATACGCAGTATTTT
CASSARTSGRIIDTQYF
>TRBJ2-1|few|TRBV5-6|NA
TGTGCCAGCAGCTTGTGGAGGGGCAATGAGCAGTTCTTC
CASSLWRGNEQFF
>TRBJ2-5|many|TRBV3-1|NA
TGTGCCAGCAGCCAAGAGTGGGTAGTACAGGCCAACCAAGAGACCCAGTACTTC
CASSQEWVVQANQETQYF
>TRBJ2-5|few|TRBV20-1|TRBD2
TGCAGTGCTCCGGTCTCGGGGGGAGGCCAAGAGACCCAGTACTTC
CSAPVSGGGQETQYF
>TRBJ2-7|many|TRBV10-3|NA
TGTGCCATCAGTGGGGCCAGCCGGCCCTACGAGCAGTACTTC
CAISGASRPYEQYF
>TRBJ1-5|NA|TRBV20-1|TRBD1
TGCAGTGCTAGAGAGGGACAGGGCAATCAGCCCCAGCATTTT
CSAREGQGNQPQHF
>TRBJ2-7|NA|TRBV28|TRBD1
TGTGCCAGCATTCGACAGGGGCCTTCCTACGAGCAGTACTTC
CASIRQGPSYEQYF
>TRBJ2-5|NA|TRBV28|NA
TGTGCCAGCAGTCGCATGGGACACGACCAAGAGACCCAGTACTTC
CASSRMGHDQETQYF
>TRBJ2-5|NA|TRBV5-8|NA
TGTGCCAGCAGCTTGCCCGGAGTTGAGACCCAGTACTTC
CASSLPGVETQYF
>TRBJ2-3|NA|TRBV18|TRBD2
TGTGCCAGCTCAAGCCGACTAGCGGGAGAAGTAGATACGCAGTATTTT
CASSSRLAGEVDTQYF
>TRBJ1-5|NA|TRBV9|NA
TGTGCCAGCAGCGAGGGACCGCTCAATCAGCCCCAGCATTTT
CASSEGPLNQPQHF
>TRBJ2-3|few|TRBV28|NA
TGTGCCAGCAGTCCCGGGGACCTTCCAGATACGCAGTATTTT
CASSPGDLPDTQYF
>TRBJ1-2|many|TRBV12-3/TRBV12-4|TRBD1
TGTGCCAGCAGCCTGGACAGGGTCTATGGCTACACCTTC
CASSLDRVYGYTF
>TRBJ2-7|few|TRBV14|TRBD1
TGTGCCAGCAGCCTTTCGACAGGGAAATACTACGAGCAGTACTTC
CASSLSTGKYYEQYF
>TRBJ2-4|few|TRBV20-1|NA
TGCAGTGCTAGACCGGGACTCCAAAGGGACATTCAGTACTTC
CSARPGLQRDIQYF
>TRBJ1-5|many|TRBV4-3|NA
TGCGCCAGCAGCCAAGACCGAACAGGATTTCAGCCCCAGCATTTT
CASSQDRTGFQPQHF
>TRBJ2-5|few|TRBV20-1|TRBD2
TGCAGTGCTGCCAGGACTAGCGGGCTGGAGACCCAGTACTTC
CSAARTSGLETQYF
>TRBJ2-1|few|TRBV4-2|TRBD2
TGTGCCAGCAGCCAAGCCCCCGCGGGGGGAGGCAATGAGCAGTTCTTC
CASSQAPAGGGNEQFF
>TRBJ1-1|few|TRBV28|TRBD1
TGTGCCAGCAGTACAGGGGCGGCAGAAGCTTTCTTT
CASSTGAAEAFF
>TRBJ2-1|few|TRBV6-4|TRBD1
TGTGCCAGCAGTCTAGATCCGGGACAGGGGGATGAGCAGTTCTTC
CASSLDPGQGDEQFF
>TRBJ1-1|few|TRBV19|TRBD1
TGTGCCACCCAACAGGGGCGAGTGGGTGACACTGAAGCTTTCTTT
CATQQGRVGDTEAFF
>TRBJ2-7|many|TRBV6-2/TRBV6-3|NA
TGTGCCAGCAGTACAGGAGTCTACGAGCAGTACTTC
CASSTGVYEQYF
>TRBJ2-7|NA|TRBV5-1|NA
TGCGCCAGCAGCGACTCGGGACACTTGGCCTACGAGCAGTACTTC
CASSDSGHLAYEQYF
>TRBJ1-1|NA|TRBV7-8|NA
TGTGCCAGCAGCTTAGGCGGGTACGTTGAAGCTTTCTTT
CASSLGGYVEAFF
>TRBJ2-3|many|TRBV19|TRBD1
TGTGCCAGTAGGGAAACAGGGGCAGATACGCAGTATTTT
CASRETGADTQYF
>TRBJ2-1|NA|TRBV20-1|TRBD2
TGCAGTGCTAGTCGTCTAGCGGAATACTCCTACAATGAGCAGTTCTTC
CSASRLAEYSYNEQFF
>TRBJ1-1|NA|TRBV6-2/TRBV6-3|NA
TGTGCCAGCAGAGACCTTATCCGACAGGCGGTGAACACTGAAGCTTTCTTT
CASRDLIRQAVNTEAFF
>TRBJ1-1|few|TRBV3-1|NA
TGTGCCAGCAGCCAGGAGGCCATGAACACTGAAGCTTTCTTT
CASSQEAMNTEAFF
>TRBJ2-7|many|TRBV21-1|NA
TGTGCCAGCAGGGTAAAAGGGGGGCCTAGCTCCTACGAGCAGTACTTC
CASRVKGGPSSYEQYF
>TRBJ1-1|few|TRBV7-2|NA
TGTGCCAGCAGCTTAGGATGGGGGGGAACAACTGAAGCTTTCTTT
CASSLGWGGTTEAFF
>TRBJ2-1|NA|TRBV19|NA
TGTGCCAGTAGTATAGATAGGGGCGGCCAGGGGGGATCCTACAATGAGCAGTTCTTC
CASSIDRGGQGGSYNEQFF
>TRBJ2-7|few|TRBV28|TRBD1
TGTGCCAGCAGTTCCGGGACAGGGACCTACGAGCAGTACTTC
CASSSGTGTYEQYF
>TRBJ2-1|NA|TRBV27|NA
TGTGCCAGCGGGGTACAGGGCTCGGGGTCCTCCTACAATGAGCAGTTCTTC
CASGVQGSGSSYNEQFF
>TRBJ1-4|NA|TRBV12-3/TRBV12-4|TRBD1
TGTGCCAGCAGGTCGGCGGGGACAGAGAATGAAAAACTGTTTTTT
CASRSAGTENEKLFF
>TRBJ1-2|NA|TRBV5-1|TRBD1
TGCGCCAGCAGCTCCCCGGGACAGGTTGTGGACTACACCTTC
CASSSPGQVVDYTF